This T cell receptor (beta chain) was sequenced during a study of spatial heterogeneity in lung cancer. Study as a whole: Sequence detection consistently recorded a greater number of beta-chain than alpha-chain sequences.

Study-level results: It was found that expanded intratumoral alpha and beta TCR counts tracked tumor mutation counts.

Note on this clonotype: Its antigen is unknown.

The sample's time point: sample taken at primary tumor resection. Patients with untreated early-stage non-small cell lung cancer, numbering 72, were the donors. The authors sequenced whole RNA from tumor, nontumor lung or frozen PBMC without sorting. The CDR3 runs 15 residues. The germline V gene encodes CDR1 SGHTA and CDR2 FQGNSA. Trimming stripped 1 base from V and 4 bases from J, with 11 bases between. The study tagged each TCR cDNA molecule with a unique molecular identifier. Via MiXCR, TCRdb re-called the 5' RACE reads, giving one row per CDR3 protein. The table has some 11,000 distinct CDR3 sequences, roughly 5% seen once.

The gene calls are TRBV7-2 and TRBJ2-1; D may match TRBD1 or TRBD2 (5 bases each). The source was lung tumor tissue, collected at surgery. The receptor's source is a male donor with early-stage non-small cell lung cancer. CDR3 region: CASSLDSWGYNEQFF. The CDR3 bases are TGTGCCAGCAGCTTAGATAGCTGGGGGTACAATGAGCAGTTCTTC.